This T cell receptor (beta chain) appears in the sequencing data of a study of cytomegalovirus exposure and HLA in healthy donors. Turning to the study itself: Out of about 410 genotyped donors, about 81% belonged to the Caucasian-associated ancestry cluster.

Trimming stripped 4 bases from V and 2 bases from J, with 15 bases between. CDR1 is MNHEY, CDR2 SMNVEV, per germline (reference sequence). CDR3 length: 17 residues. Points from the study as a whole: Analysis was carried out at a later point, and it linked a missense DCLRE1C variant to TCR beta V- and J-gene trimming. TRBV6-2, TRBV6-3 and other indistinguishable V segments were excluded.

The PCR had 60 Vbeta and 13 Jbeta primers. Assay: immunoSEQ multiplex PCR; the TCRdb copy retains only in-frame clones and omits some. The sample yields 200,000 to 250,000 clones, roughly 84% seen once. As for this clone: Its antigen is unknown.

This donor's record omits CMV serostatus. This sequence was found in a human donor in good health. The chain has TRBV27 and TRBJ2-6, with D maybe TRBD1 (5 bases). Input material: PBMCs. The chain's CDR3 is CASSSALRGAGANVLTF. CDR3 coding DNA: TGTGCCAGCAGTTCCGCCCTTAGGGGCGCTGGGGCCAACGTCCTGACTTTC.